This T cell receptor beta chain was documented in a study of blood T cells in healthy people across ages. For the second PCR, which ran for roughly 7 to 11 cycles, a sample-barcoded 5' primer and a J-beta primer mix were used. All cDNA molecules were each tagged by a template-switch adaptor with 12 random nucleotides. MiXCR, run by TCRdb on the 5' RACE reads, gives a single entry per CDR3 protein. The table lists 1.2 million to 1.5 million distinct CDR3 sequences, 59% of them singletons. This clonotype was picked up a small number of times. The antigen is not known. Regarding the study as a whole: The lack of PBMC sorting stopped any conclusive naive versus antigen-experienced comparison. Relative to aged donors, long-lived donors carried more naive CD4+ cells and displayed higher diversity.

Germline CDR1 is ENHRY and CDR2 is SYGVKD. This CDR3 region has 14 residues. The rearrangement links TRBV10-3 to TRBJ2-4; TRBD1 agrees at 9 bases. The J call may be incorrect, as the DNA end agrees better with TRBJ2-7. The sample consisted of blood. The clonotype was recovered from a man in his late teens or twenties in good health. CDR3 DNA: TGTGCCATCAACCCGGGACAGGGCAACTACGAGCAGTACTTC. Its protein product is CAINPGQGNYEQYF.